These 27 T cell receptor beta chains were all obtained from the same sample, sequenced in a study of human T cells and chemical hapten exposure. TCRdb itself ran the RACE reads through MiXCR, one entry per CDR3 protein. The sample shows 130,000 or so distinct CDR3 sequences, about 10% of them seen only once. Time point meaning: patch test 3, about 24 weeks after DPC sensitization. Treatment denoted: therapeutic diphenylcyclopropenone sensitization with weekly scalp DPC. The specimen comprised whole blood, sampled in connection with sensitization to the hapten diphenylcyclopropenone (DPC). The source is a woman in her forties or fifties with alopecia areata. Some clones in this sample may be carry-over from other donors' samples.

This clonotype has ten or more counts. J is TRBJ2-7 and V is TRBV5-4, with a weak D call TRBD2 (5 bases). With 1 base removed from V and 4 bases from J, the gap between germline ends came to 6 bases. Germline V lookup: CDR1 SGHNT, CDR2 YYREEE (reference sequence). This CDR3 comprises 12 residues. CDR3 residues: CASSLPGYEQYF. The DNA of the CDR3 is TGTGCCAGCAGCTTGCCGGGGTACGAGCAGTACTTC.

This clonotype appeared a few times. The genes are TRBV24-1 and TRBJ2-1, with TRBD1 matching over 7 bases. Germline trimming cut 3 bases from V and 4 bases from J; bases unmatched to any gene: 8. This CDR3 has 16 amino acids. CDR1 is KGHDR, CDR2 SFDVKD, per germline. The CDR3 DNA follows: TGTGCCACCAGTGATCAAACGGGGACAGTATACAATGAGCAGTTCTTC. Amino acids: CATSDQTGTVYNEQFF.

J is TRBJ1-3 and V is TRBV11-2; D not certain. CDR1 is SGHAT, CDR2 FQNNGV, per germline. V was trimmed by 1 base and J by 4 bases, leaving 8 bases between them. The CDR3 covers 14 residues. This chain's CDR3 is CASSLGGPGNTIYF. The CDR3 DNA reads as TGTGCCAGCAGCTTAGGAGGGCCCGGAAACACCATATATTTT.

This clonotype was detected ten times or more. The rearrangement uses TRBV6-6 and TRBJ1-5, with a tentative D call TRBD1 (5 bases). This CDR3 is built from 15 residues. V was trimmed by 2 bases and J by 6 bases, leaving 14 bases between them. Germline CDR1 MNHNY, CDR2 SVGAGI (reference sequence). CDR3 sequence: CASSYDSLYSQPQHF. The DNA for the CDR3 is TGTGCCAGCAGTTACGACAGTCTGTATAGTCAGCCCCAGCATTTT.

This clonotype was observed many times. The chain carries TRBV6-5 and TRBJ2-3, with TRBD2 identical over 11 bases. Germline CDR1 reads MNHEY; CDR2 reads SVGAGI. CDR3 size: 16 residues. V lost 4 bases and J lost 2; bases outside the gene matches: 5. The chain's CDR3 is CASSWRLAGNTDTQYF. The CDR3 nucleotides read TGTGCCAGCAGTTGGAGACTAGCGGGAAACACAGATACGCAGTATTTT.

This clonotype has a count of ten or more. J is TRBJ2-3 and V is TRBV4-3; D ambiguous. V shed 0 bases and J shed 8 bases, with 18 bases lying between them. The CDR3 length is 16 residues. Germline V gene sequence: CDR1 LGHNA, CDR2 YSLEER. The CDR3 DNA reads TGCGCCAGCAGCCAAGATACAGACCAACGGGCTTCTACGCAGTATTTT. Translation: CASSQDTDQRASTQYF.

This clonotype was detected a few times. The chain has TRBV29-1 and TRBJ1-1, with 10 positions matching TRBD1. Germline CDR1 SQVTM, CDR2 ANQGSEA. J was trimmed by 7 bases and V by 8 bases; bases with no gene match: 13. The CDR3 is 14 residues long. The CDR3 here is CSSGQGTSPGEAFF. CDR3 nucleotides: TGCAGCTCGGGACAGGGGACTTCTCCGGGTGAAGCTTTCTTT.

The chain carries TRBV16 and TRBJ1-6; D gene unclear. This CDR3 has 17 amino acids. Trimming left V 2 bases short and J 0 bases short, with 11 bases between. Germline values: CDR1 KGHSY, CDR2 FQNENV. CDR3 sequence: CASSQVWTGSYNSPLHF. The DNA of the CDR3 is TGTGCCAGCAGCCAAGTTTGGACCGGCTCCTATAATTCACCCCTCCACTTT.

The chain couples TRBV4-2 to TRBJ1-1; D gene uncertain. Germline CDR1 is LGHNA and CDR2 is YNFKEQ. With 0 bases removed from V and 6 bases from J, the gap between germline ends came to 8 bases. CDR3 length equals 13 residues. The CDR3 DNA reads TGTGCCAGCAGCCAAGAATCTTGGGCTGAAGCTTTCTTT. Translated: CASSQESWAEAFF.

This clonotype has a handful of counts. Written as DNA, the CDR3 is TGTGCCAGCAGCTTAACCCCGGGACCCCCCGGAGACATTCAGTACTTC. Encoded protein: CASSLTPGPPGDIQYF. This chain joins TRBV11-3 and TRBJ2-4, with D perhaps matching TRBD1 or TRBD2 (5 bases each). The CDR3 is 16 residues long. V was pared by 2 bases and J by 8 bases, with 19 bases between. Germline CDR1 reads SGHNT; CDR2 reads YENEEA.

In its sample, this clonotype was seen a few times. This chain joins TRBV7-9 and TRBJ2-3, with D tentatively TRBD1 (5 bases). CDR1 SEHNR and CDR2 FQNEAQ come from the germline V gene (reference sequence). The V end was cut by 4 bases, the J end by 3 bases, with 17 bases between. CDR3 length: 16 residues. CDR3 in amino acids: CASSWLAGMRTDTQYF. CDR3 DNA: TGTGCCAGCAGCTGGCTGGCAGGGATGCGGACAGATACGCAGTATTTT. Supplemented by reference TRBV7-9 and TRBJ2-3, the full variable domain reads DTGVSQNPRHKITKRGQNVTFRCDPISEHNRLYWYRQTLGQGPEFLTYFQNEAQLEKSRLLSDRFSAERPKGSFSTLEIQRTEQGDSAMYLCASSWLAGMRTDTQYFGPGTRLTVL.

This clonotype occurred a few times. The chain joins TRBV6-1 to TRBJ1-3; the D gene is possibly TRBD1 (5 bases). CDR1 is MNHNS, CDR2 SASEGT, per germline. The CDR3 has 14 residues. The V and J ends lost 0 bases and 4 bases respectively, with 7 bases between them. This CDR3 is CASSEAKGGNTIYF. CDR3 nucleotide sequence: TGTGCCAGCAGTGAAGCGAAGGGGGGAAACACCATATATTTT.

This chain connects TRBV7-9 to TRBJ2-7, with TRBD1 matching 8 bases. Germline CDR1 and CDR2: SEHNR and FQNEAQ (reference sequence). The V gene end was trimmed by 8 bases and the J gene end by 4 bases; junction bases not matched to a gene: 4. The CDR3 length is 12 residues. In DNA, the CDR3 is TGTGCCAGCTCCACAGGGGGATACGAGCAGTACTTC. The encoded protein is CASSTGGYEQYF.

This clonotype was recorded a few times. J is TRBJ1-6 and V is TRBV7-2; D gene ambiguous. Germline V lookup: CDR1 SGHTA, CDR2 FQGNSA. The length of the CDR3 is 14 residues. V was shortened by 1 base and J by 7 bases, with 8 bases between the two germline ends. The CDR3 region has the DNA TGTGCCAGCAGCTTAGGGGCAATGAATTCACCCCTCCACTTT. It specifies CASSLGAMNSPLHF.

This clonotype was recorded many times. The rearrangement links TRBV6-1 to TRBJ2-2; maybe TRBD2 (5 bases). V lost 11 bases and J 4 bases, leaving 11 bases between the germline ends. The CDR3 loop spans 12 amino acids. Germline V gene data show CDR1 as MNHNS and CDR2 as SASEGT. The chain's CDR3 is CALSGSTGELFF. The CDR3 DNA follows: TGTGCCCTCTCGGGGAGCACCGGGGAGCTGTTTTTT.

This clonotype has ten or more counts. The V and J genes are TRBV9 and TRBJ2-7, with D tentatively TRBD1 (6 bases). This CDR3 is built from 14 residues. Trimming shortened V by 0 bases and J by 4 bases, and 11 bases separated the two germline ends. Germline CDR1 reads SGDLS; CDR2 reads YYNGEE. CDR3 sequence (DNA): TGTGCCAGCAGCGTAGAGGGCAGGGGTTACGAGCAGTACTTC. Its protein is CASSVEGRGYEQYF. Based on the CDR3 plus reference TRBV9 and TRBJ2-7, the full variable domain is DSGVTQTPKHLITATGQRVTLRCSPRSGDLSVYWYQQSLDQGLQFLIQYYNGEERAKGNILERFSAQQFPDLHSELNLSSLELGDSALYFCASSVEGRGYEQYFGPGTRLTVT.

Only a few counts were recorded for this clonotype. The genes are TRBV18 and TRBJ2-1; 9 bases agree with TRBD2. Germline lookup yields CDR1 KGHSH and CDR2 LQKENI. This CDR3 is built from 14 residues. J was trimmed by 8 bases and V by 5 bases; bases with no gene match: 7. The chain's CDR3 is CASSSSGRSHEQFF. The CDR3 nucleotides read TGTGCCAGCTCATCAAGCGGGAGGAGCCATGAGCAGTTCTTC.

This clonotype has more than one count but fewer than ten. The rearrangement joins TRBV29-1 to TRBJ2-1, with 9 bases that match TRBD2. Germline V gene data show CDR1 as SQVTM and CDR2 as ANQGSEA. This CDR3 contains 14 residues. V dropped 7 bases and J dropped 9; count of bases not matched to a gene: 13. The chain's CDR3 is CSAGTSLVGGEQFF. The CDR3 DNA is TGCAGCGCCGGGACTAGCCTGGTGGGGGGTGAGCAGTTCTTC.

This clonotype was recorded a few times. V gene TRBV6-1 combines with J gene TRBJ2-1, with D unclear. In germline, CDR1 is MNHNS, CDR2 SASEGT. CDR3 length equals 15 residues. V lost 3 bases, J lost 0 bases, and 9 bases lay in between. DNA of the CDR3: TGTGCCAGCAGTGACGTCCCCTTCTCCTACAATGAGCAGTTCTTC. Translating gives CASSDVPFSYNEQFF.

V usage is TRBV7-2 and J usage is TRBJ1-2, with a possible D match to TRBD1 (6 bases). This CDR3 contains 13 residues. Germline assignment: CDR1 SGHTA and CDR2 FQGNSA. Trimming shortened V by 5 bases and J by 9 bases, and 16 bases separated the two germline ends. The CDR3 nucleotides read TGTGCCAGCAGCCCTACGACAGGAGGACGCTACACCTTC. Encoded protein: CASSPTTGGRYTF.

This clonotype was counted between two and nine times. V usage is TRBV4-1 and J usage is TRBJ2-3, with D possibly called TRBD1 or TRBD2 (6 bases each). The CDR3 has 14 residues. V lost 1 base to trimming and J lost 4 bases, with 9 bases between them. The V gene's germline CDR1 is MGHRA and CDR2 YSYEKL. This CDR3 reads CASSQAGAADTQYF. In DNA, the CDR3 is TGCGCCAGCAGCCAAGCGGGGGCCGCAGATACGCAGTATTTT.

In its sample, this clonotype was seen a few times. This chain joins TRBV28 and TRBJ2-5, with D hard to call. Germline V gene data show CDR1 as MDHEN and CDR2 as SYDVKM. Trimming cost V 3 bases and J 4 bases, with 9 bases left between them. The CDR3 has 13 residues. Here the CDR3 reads CASSFEVGETQYF. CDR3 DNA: TGTGCCAGCAGTTTCGAGGTAGGAGAGACCCAGTACTTC. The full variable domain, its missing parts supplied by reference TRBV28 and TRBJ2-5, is DVKVTQSSRYLVKRTGEKVFLECVQDMDHENMFWYRQDPGLGLRLIYFSYDVKMKEKGDIPEGYSVSREKKERFSLILESASTNQTSMYLCASSFEVGETQYFGPGTRLLVL.

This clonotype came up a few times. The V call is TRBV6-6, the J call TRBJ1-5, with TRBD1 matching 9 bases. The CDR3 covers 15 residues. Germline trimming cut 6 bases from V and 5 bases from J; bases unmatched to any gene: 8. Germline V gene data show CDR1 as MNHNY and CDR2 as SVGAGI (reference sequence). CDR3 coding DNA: TGTGCCAGCAGCTCTTCTACAGGGGGCCATCAGCCCCAGCATTTT. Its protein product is CASSSSTGGHQPQHF.

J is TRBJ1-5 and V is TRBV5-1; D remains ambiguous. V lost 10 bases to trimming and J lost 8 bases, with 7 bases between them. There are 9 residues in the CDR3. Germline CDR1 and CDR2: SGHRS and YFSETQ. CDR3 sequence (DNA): TGCGCCGGACGGGAGCCCCAGCATTTT. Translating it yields CAGREPQHF.

The CDR3 nucleotides read TGTGCCAGCACCCCTAGTCAGGTCCGCACAGATACGCAGTATTTT. Translated, it gives CASTPSQVRTDTQYF. The chain joins TRBV12-3 or TRBV12-4 to TRBJ2-3; the D is unclear. The CDR3 has 15 amino acids. V lost 7 bases and J 1 base, leaving 15 bases between the germline ends.

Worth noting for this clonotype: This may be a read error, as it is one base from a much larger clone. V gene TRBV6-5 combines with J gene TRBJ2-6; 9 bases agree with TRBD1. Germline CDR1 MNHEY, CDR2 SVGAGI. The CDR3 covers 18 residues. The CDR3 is CASSTTGTGLRGANVLAF. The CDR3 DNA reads TGTGCCAGCAGTACCACTGGGACAGGGCTGAGGGGGGCCAACGTCCTGGCTTTC.

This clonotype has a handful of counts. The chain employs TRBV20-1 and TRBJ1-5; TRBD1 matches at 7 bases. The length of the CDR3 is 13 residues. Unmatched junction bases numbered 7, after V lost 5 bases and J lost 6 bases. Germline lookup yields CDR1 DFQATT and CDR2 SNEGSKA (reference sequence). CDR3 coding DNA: TGCAGTGCTGCACAGGGGATGAGTCAGCCCCAGCATTTT. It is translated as CSAAQGMSQPQHF.